Below, 9 T cell receptor beta chains from the same sample are listed, as sequenced in a study of T cells in Graves' hyperthyroidism and ophthalmopathy. TCR beta CDR3 regions were amplified from RNA transcripts. Using the HTBI primer set, a first-round RT-PCR was run on the TCR CDR3. TCRdb analysed the multiplex PCR reads with MiXCR anew, one entry per CDR3 protein. The sample has about 700,000 distinct CDR3 sequences, just under 45% seen once. Sequencing was performed on peripheral blood or thyroid tissue (not recorded which). Receptor source: an adult man with Graves' disease, either hyperthyroidism or ophthalmopathy (not recorded which).

This clonotype was recorded a few times. The chain links TRBV19 to TRBJ2-7; 10 nucleotides align to TRBD2. The J segment lost 1 base and the V segment lost 5 bases, leaving 8 bases of the junction unmatched. CDR1 and CDR2 (germline): LNHDA, SQIVND (reference sequence). This CDR3 has 16 residues. The CDR3 region has the DNA TGTGCCAGTAGTGCCGAGCCGGGACTAGCGTCCTACGAGCAGTACTTC. It is translated as CASSAEPGLASYEQYF.

At least ten counts were recorded for this clonotype. V is TRBV24-1 and J is TRBJ2-5; the match to TRBD1 covers 11 bases. V lost 4 bases and J lost 9; bases outside the gene matches: 6. Looked up from germline, CDR1 is KGHDR and CDR2 is SFDVKD. The CDR3 contains 14 residues. The CDR3 sequence is CATSDEDRGRPQYF. For the CDR3, the DNA is TGTGCCACCAGTGACGAGGACAGGGGGCGCCCCCAGTACTTC.

This chain connects TRBV7-2 to TRBJ1-1; 7 bases map to TRBD1. The CDR3 covers 14 residues. Losses at the gene ends were 3 bases for V and 3 bases for J; bases not matched to a gene: 4. Germline values: CDR1 SGHTA, CDR2 FQGNSA. This CDR3 is CASSLFRGDTEAFF. The DNA of the CDR3 is TGTGCCAGCAGCTTGTTCAGGGGGGACACTGAAGCTTTCTTT.

This chain uses TRBV7-9 with TRBJ1-6, with 7 bases aligning to TRBD1. Trimming at V came to 5 bases and at J to 10 bases, leaving 11 bases not matched to a gene. The CDR3 covers 15 residues. Looked up from germline, CDR1 is SEHNR and CDR2 is FQNEAQ (reference sequence). The CDR3 DNA follows: TGTGCCAGCAGCCCACCGGGACAGTTTAACTCACCCCTCCACTTT. This encodes CASSPPGQFNSPLHF.

This clonotype showed up just a few times. The chain recombines TRBV7-9 with TRBJ2-5; D is perhaps TRBD1 (6 bases). V was trimmed by 3 bases and J by 2 bases, leaving 16 bases between them. The CDR3 sequence is 16 residues long. Germline V CDR1 and CDR2: SEHNR, FQNEAQ (reference sequence). CDR3 in DNA: TGTGCCAGCAGCTTGTCTGGACAGACCCATCAAGAGACCCAGTACTTC. Its protein is CASSLSGQTHQETQYF.

This clonotype was counted between two and nine times. A much larger clone differs by one base, so this may be a read error. The chain links TRBV5-4 to TRBJ2-7; D not resolved. The germline CDR1 and CDR2 sequences are SGHNT and YYREEE (reference sequence). The CDR3 totals 13 residues. Deletions cut 0 bases from V and 3 bases from J, with 7 bases between. The CDR3 protein is CASSLDANYEQYF. The DNA of the CDR3 is TGTGCCAGCAGCTTGGACGCGAACTACGAGCAGTACTTC.

This clonotype was observed many times. The chain joins TRBV2 to TRBJ1-5; D is perhaps TRBD1 (6 bases). Germline CDR1 SNHLY, CDR2 FYNNEI. With 1 base removed from V and 6 bases from J, the gap between germline ends came to 13 bases. The CDR3 is made up of 15 amino acids. CDR3 in amino acids: CASSEEWAGVQPQHF. As DNA, the CDR3 is TGTGCCAGCAGTGAAGAATGGGCAGGGGTTCAGCCCCAGCATTTT.

In this sample, this clonotype turned up a few times. An end of the junction does not agree with germline; a read error may underlie this. The chain uses TRBV10-3 and TRBJ2-7, with D unclear. This CDR3 is built from 14 residues. In germline, CDR1 is ENHRY, CDR2 SYGVKD. CDR3 in DNA: TGTGCCAGCAGTGAACTGGAGATCACCTACGAGCAGTACTTC. Translating it yields CASSELEITYEQYF.

The chain combines TRBV2 with TRBJ1-6, with a weak D call TRBD1 (5 bases). The length of the CDR3 is 15 residues. The germline gives CDR1 SNHLY, CDR2 FYNNEI. Trimming removed 5 bases from V and 9 bases from J, with 17 bases in between. CDR3 sequence: CASSWGRGARSPLHF. As DNA, the CDR3 is TGTGCCAGCAGTTGGGGCCGTGGGGCCCGTTCACCCCTCCACTTT.